Detailed here is one T cell receptor beta chain. Its antigen is undetermined. The CDR3 does not close with the conserved phenylalanine or tryptophan, likely indicating a read error. RNA transcripts provided the source from which TCR beta CDR3 regions were amplified. A set of HTBI primers served as the primers for a first-round RT-PCR of the TCR CDR3. One entry per CDR3 protein results from TCRdb running MiXCR on the multiplex PCR reads. The sample includes a few hundred thousand distinct CDR3 sequences, approximately 18% of them seen just once. The sample comes from a study of T cells in Graves' hyperthyroidism and ophthalmopathy. Patients aged 18 to 65 had newly diagnosed hyperthyroidism that had lasted under 2 months. The length of the CDR3 is 14 residues. Germline-derived CDR1 and CDR2 are SGHTA and FQGTGA. V was trimmed by 5 bases and J by 4 bases, leaving 12 bases between them. The study, taken as a whole, reports: Most thyroid clonotypes expanded above 0.001 were also detected in blood.

The receptor comes from a woman aged 50 to 60 with Graves' hyperthyroidism. The sample consisted of blood. The chain links TRBV7-3 to TRBJ2-1, with D unclear. The CDR3 sequence: CASSPSDAYNEQFL. In DNA, the CDR3 is TGTGCCAGCAGCCCGAGCGACGCTTACAATGAGCAGTTCCTC.